This T cell receptor (beta chain) is from a study of shared clonotypes between healthy human individuals (dated by TCRdb to 2019 to 2021). For the wider study: The cohort included three men and a couple of women between 18 and 49 years of age. For each donor, CD4 naive and CD4 memory were each run on three plates, CD8 naive on two plates, and CD8 memory on one plate. To estimate repertoire size and how much clonotypes are shared between individuals, the study performed deep sequencing of blood TCR repertoires from roughly five healthy adults. To increase sequencing depth and limit assay-specific biases, different laboratories used diverse techniques to prepare libraries and sequence TCR repertoires. Per donor, leukapheresis produced somewhere between about 0.9 and 9 billion PBMCs.

CD8 naive samples consisted of CD45RO-negative cells that were positively selected for CCR7, yielding a CD45RA+CCR7+ population without TemRA cells. The donors were healthy, HIV-negative adults with no recently reported acute infections or vaccinations. All donors were Caucasian adults living in Nashville, Tennessee, USA. After blood collection by leukapheresis, PBMCs were isolated using Ficoll-Histopaque density gradient centrifugation and then cryopreserved in the vapor phase of liquid nitrogen. Analytical flow cytometry was used to check the purity and quantity of each magnetically sorted T cell population. Genomic DNA was isolated from every sorted fraction and measured by UV absorbance on a Nanodrop 2000c. In the case of this clone: Which antigen it targets is not known. Per-base qualities were not stored, and no clone one base away is much larger.

Study-wide conclusions, independent of this receptor: When a handful of donors were compared, the shared fraction of clonotypes was about 5% for naive CD4, around 4% for naive CD8, 2% to 2.5% for memory CD4, and under 0.5% for memory CD8. Naive subsets generally had larger estimated clonotype richness than memory subsets. Based on pairwise subsampling, the degree of clonotype sharing among donors was expected to be affected by sequencing depth. Sampling was limited to blood, and TCR repertoires in tissue likely differ from TCR repertoires in blood. Incomplete sequencing was indicated by rarefaction of sorted-subset datasets, despite the large sequencing depth. Because the study included only a small number of donors, the genetic and exposure-history diversity represented was limited. Compared with non-shared clonotypes, clonotypes shared by all four sorted-subset donors had higher generation probabilities.

Taken from the germline V gene, the CDR1 and CDR2 loops are MGHRA and YSYEKL. The CDR3 spans 14 residues, from the cysteine through the phenylalanine. Only the CDR3 region is kept as DNA, spanning 42 bases read in frame from base 1. V is reduced by 0 bases and J by 10 bases, leaving a spacing of 15 bases between them. Using the deep immunoSEQ assay, multiplex PCR amplified TCR CDR3 regions from genomic DNA. Extracted genomic DNA from each cell subset was spread evenly across all wells of several immunoSEQ 96-well plates, with each plate serving as a replicate. For sorted subsets, about 200 ng genomic DNA, equal to 25,000 to 35,000 T cell genomes, was loaded into each replicate PCR. The purified libraries were quantified using a Qubit 3.0 fluorometer, sized with a Bioanalyzer 2100, and then quantified again using the KAPA Library Quantification kit. Every immunoSEQ 96-well plate was sequenced on a dedicated single-read 150-cycle Illumina NextSeq 550 flow cell. The study's processing was this. Because the immunoSEQ output included only junctional sequences and no quality scores, the filtering could not be the same as the filtering used for full-length reads. Sequences were annotated with PyIR, a Python wrapper for IgBLAST v1.9, and V/J genes and CDR3 were assigned using IMGT germline references. Any read was removed if the V/J assignment was weak (E-value above 1e-6), the CDR3 was missing, or the read contained stop codons, out-of-frame junctions, or ambiguous translated residues. V3J clonotypes were defined as sequences sharing the same inferred V gene, J gene, and CDR3 amino acid sequence. The percentage overlap between two repertoires was calculated by dividing the number of shared unique clonotypes by the size of the smaller repertoire. Richness of each repertoire was evaluated using RTK rarefaction, the Chao1 estimator, and Recon v2.1 estimates of unobserved clonotypes. For all TCRbeta clonotypes obtained by the gDNA method from several donors, generation probabilities were computed with OLGA. TCRdb stores this immuneACCESS table with in-frame sequences only. Part of the clones is absent; in the studies checked, under half of the shortfall reflects unresolved V genes, and no reason is known for the rest. The V and J calls and clone size come from that table; D and trimming were worked out from the DNA. The sample contains around 1,900,000 clones, over 85% of them found a single time. Of the sample, roughly 1.7% falls within the top ten clones.

Sequencing input: naive CD8+ T cells from PBMCs. The sample's cell subset or site label is to be understood as: CD45RA+CCR7+. Recombination joined TRBV4-1 with TRBJ1-1; the D gene cannot be named for sure. The origin of this receptor is a young man in good health. Some clones in this sample may be carry-over from other donors' samples. The sequence in DNA is TGCGCCAGCAGCCAAGACTCCCGAGGGAGCGGAGCTTTCTTT. This encodes CASSQDSRGSGAFF.